One and the same sample provided the 13 T cell receptor beta chains below, sequenced in a study of post-analysis software for immune sequencing data. Findings of the study overall: The study found TRBV5-6, TRBV5-1 and TRBV20-1 among five or six TRBV segments more frequent in patients than controls.

The antigens for these receptors are not known. TCR beta cDNA libraries included unique molecular identifiers. TCRdb itself ran the PCR reads through MiXCR, one entry per CDR3 protein. The sample consists of 600,000 to 700,000 distinct CDR3 sequences, roughly three fifths of them appearing once. The sample comprised blood. The receptors stem from a girl aged 2 to 10 with multiple sclerosis.

This rearrangement joins TRBV29-1 to TRBJ1-2; unclear D gene. Germline CDR1 reads SQVTM; CDR2 reads ANQGSEA. The length of the CDR3 is 13 residues. V lost 4 bases, J lost 5 bases, and 14 bases lay in between. CDR3 sequence (DNA): TGCAGCGTTGCGAGCGAGCCCTGGTATGGCTACACCTTC. It specifies CSVASEPWYGYTF.

The chain joins TRBV7-2 to TRBJ1-2; D perhaps matches TRBD1 (6 bases). Per germline, CDR1 SGHTA and CDR2 FQGNSA. The length of the CDR3 is 15 residues. Trimming cost V 4 bases and J 6 bases, with 18 bases left between them. CDR3 loop: CASSSKQGGGDGYTF. The CDR3 DNA reads TGTGCCAGCAGCTCCAAACAGGGCGGGGGGGATGGCTACACCTTC.

The chain links TRBV5-1 to TRBJ2-1, with D unresolved. V was pared by 0 bases and J by 9 bases, with 10 bases between. Per germline, CDR1 SGHRS and CDR2 YFSETQ. The CDR3 has 13 residues. CDR3 in amino acids: CASSLETRTEQFF. The CDR3 nucleotides read TGCGCCAGCAGCTTGGAGACGAGGACTGAGCAGTTCTTC.

The chain joins TRBV20-1 to TRBJ1-5; 8 nucleotides match TRBD1. CDR1 DFQATT and CDR2 SNEGSKA come from the germline V gene (reference sequence). This CDR3 contains 14 residues. The trim removed 5 bases at V and 6 bases at J, leaving 9 bases unmatched. CDR3 amino acids: CSARAGQGAQPQHF. As DNA, the CDR3 is TGCAGTGCTCGCGCCGGACAGGGTGCTCAGCCCCAGCATTTT.

The chain is built from TRBV12-3 or TRBV12-4 and TRBJ1-2; D unclear. The CDR3 has 15 amino acids. V was clipped by 5 bases and J by 2 bases, with 15 bases between them. CDR3 in DNA: TGTGCCAGCAGTCAATCTTCCGGCAGCAACTATGGCTACACCTTC. This translates into CASSQSSGSNYGYTF.

The genes are TRBV6-5 and TRBJ2-6; 7 bases are a match to TRBD1. The junction had 2 bases not matched to a gene; V was cut back by 3 bases and J by 0 bases. Germline V gives CDR1 MNHEY, CDR2 SVGAGI. The CDR3 totals 16 residues. The CDR3 loop reads CASSYGDSSGANVLTF. The CDR3 nucleotides are TGTGCCAGCAGTTATGGGGACAGCTCTGGGGCCAACGTCCTGACTTTC.

This clonotype was detected only a few times. This rearrangement joins TRBV11-3 to TRBJ2-1; 9 positions match TRBD1. Losses at the gene ends were 3 bases for V and 6 bases for J; bases not matched to a gene: 6. Germline V CDR1 and CDR2: SGHNT, YENEEA. The CDR3 spans 15 residues. DNA of the CDR3: TGTGCCAGCAGCTTCGAGGACAGGGGTGGCAATGAGCAGTTCTTC. Translated, it gives CASSFEDRGGNEQFF.

The V call is TRBV7-9, the J call TRBJ2-3, with D hard to call. Trimming cost V 6 bases and J 4 bases, with 11 bases left between them. The CDR3 extends over 13 amino acids. In germline, CDR1 is SEHNR, CDR2 FQNEAQ (reference sequence). The DNA for the CDR3 is TGTGCCAGCAGGGAGCAGAAGTCAGATACGCAGTATTTT. Amino acid sequence: CASREQKSDTQYF.

The rearrangement links TRBV7-9 to TRBJ2-1; the D gene is possibly TRBD2 (6 bases). This CDR3 region has 15 residues. CDR1 is SEHNR and CDR2 is FQNEAQ in the germline V gene (reference sequence). With 1 base removed from V and 7 bases from J, the gap between germline ends came to 14 bases. CDR3 nucleotide sequence: TGTGCCAGCAGCTTAGGGGGCGGGGCCGGGAATGAGCAGTTCTTC. It is translated as CASSLGGGAGNEQFF. Using reference TRBV7-9 and TRBJ2-1 for the parts outside the CDR3, the full variable domain is DTGVSQNPRHKITKRGQNVTFRCDPISEHNRLYWYRQTLGQGPEFLTYFQNEAQLEKSRLLSDRFSAERPKGSFSTLEIQRTEQGDSAMYLCASSLGGGAGNEQFFGPGTRLTVL.

The V call is TRBV7-3, the J call TRBJ2-3; possibly TRBD1 or TRBD2 for D (5 bases each). The V and J ends lost 1 base and 0 bases respectively, with 8 bases between them. Germline CDR1 SGHTA, CDR2 FQGTGA. This CDR3 is built from 15 residues. The CDR3 region is CASSLMGESTDTQYF. The CDR3 DNA follows: TGTGCCAGCAGCTTAATGGGGGAGAGCACAGATACGCAGTATTTT.

The J gene is TRBJ2-1, the V gene TRBV25-1; TRBD1 aligns across 9 bases. The junction had 5 bases not matched to a gene; V was cut back by 1 base and J by 7 bases. Germline V lookup: CDR1 MGHDK, CDR2 SYGVNS. The length of the CDR3 is 15 residues. Written as DNA, the CDR3 is TGTGCCAGCAGTGAATTTTTGGGACAGGGTAATGAGCAGTTCTTC. Protein product: CASSEFLGQGNEQFF.

The gene calls are TRBV7-2 and TRBJ1-4; TRBD1 matches 8 bases. V dropped 2 bases and J dropped 7; count of bases not matched to a gene: 3. Germline CDR1 SGHTA, CDR2 FQGNSA. The CDR3 runs 14 residues. CDR3 amino acids: CASSLQGAFEKLFF. The CDR3 DNA follows: TGTGCCAGCAGCTTACAGGGGGCGTTTGAAAAACTGTTTTTT.

This clonotype was seen only a few times. V and J are TRBV7-9 and TRBJ2-3; 10 bases map to TRBD2. The junction had 6 bases not matched to a gene; V was cut back by 4 bases and J by 2 bases. Per the germline V gene, CDR1 is SEHNR and CDR2 is FQNEAQ (reference sequence). CDR3 length equals 16 residues. The CDR3 DNA reads as TGTGCCAGCAGCTCAATAGCGGGAGGAAACACAGATACGCAGTATTTT. Translation gives CASSSIAGGNTDTQYF.